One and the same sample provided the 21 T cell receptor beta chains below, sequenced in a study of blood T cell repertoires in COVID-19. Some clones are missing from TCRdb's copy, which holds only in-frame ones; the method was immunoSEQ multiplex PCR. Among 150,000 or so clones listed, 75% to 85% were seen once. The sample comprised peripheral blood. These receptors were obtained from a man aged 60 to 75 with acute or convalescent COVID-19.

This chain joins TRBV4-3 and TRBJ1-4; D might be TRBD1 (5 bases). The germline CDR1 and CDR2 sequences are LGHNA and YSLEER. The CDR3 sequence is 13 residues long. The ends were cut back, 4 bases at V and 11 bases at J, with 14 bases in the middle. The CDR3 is CASSPGRGWKLFF. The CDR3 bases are TGCGCCAGCAGCCCAGGTCGGGGGTGGAAACTGTTTTTT.

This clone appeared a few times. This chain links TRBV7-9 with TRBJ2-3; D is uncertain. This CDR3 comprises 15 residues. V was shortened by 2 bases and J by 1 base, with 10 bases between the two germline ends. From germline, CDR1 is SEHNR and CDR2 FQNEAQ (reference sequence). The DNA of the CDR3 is TGTGCCAGCAGCTTAACCCCTATGGGCACAGATACGCAGTATTTT. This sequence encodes CASSLTPMGTDTQYF.

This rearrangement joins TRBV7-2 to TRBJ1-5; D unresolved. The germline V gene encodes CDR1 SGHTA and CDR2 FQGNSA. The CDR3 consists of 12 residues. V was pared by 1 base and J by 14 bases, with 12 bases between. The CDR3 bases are TGTGCCAGCAGCTTAGAGCGGGGATCGAAGCATTTT. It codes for CASSLERGSKHF.

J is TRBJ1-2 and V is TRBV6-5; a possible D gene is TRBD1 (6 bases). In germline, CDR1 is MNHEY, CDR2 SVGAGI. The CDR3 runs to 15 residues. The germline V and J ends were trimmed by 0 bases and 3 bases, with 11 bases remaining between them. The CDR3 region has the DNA TGTGCCAGCAGTTACTCGAGCGGGACACACTATGGCTACACCTTC. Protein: CASSYSSGTHYGYTF.

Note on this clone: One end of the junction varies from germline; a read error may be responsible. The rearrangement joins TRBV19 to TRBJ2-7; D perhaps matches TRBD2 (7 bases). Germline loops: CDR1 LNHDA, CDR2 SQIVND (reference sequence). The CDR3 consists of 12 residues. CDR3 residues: CPGGGSCGEQYF. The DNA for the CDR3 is TGCCCCGGGGGCGGGAGCTGTGGCGAGCAGTACTTC.

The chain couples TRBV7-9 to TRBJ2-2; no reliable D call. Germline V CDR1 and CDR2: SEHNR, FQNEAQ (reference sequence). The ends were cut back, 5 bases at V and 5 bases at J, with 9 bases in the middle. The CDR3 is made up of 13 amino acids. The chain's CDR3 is CASSPRRTGELFF. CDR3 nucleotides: TGTGCCAGCAGCCCGCGCCGGACCGGGGAGCTGTTTTTT.

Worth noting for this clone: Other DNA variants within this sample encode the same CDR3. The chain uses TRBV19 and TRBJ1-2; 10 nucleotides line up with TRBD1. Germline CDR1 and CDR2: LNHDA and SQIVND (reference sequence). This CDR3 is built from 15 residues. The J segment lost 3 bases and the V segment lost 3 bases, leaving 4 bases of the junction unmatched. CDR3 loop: CASSIRDRGDYGYTF. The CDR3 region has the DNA TGTGCCAGTAGTATCAGGGACAGGGGCGACTATGGCTACACCTTC.

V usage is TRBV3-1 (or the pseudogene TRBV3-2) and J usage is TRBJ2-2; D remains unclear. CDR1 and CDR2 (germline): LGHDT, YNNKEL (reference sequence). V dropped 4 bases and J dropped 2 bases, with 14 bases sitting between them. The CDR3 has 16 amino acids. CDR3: CASSPRGYPNTGELFF. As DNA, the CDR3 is TGTGCCAGCAGCCCCCGAGGCTATCCAAACACCGGGGAGCTGTTTTTT.

CDR3 in DNA: TGCGCCAGCAGCCTCACTAGCGGGGGGGTGCATGAGCAGTTCTTC. This gives the protein CASSLTSGGVHEQFF. This chain joins TRBV5-1 and TRBJ2-1; 13 bases agree with TRBD2. The V gene's germline CDR1 is SGHRS and CDR2 YFSETQ. The trim removed 4 bases at V and 8 bases at J, leaving 6 bases unmatched. The CDR3 consists of 15 residues. Combining the CDR3 with reference TRBV5-1 and TRBJ2-1 gives the whole variable domain KAGVTQTPRYLIKTRGQQVTLSCSPISGHRSVSWYQQTPGQGLQFLFEYFSETQRNKGNFPGRFSGRQFSNSRSEMNVSTLELGDSALYLCASSLTSGGVHEQFFGPGTRLTVL.

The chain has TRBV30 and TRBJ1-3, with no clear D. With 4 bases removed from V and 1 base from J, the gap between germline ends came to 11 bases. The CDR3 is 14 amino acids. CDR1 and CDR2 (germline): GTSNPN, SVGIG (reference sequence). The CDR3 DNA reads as TGTGCCTGGAATGAGGGCACGTCTGGAAACACCATATATTTT. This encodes CAWNEGTSGNTIYF.

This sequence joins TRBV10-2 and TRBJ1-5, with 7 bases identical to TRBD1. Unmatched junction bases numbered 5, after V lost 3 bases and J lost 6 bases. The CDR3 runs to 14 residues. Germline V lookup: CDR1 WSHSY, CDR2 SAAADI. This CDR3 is CASSESGGGQPQHF. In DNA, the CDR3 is TGCGCCAGCAGTGAATCAGGGGGAGGTCAGCCCCAGCATTTT.

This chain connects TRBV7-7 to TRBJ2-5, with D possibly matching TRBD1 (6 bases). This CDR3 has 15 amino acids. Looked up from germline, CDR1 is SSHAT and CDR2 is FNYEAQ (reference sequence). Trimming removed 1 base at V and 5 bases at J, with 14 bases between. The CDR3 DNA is TGTGCCAGCAGCTTAGGATGGGGGCTAGGGGAGACCCAGTACTTC. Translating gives CASSLGWGLGETQYF.

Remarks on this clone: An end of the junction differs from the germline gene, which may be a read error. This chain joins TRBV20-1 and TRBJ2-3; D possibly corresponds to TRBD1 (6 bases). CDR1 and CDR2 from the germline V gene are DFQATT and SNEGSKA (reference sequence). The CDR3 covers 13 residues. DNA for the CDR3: TGCAGTGCTAGTTCCTCCGGGACACCGACCGCGGATTTT. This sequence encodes CSASSSGTPTADF.

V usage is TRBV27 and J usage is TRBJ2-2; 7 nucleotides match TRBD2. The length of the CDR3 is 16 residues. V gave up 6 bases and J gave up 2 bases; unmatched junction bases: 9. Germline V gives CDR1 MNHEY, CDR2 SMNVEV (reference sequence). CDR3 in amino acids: CASRELATLNTGELFF. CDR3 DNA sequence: TGTGCCAGCAGAGAACTAGCGACCCTAAACACCGGGGAGCTGTTTTTT.

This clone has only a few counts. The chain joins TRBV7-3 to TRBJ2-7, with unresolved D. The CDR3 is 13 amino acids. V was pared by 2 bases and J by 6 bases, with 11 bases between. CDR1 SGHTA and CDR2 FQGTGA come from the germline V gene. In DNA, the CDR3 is TGTGCCAGCAGCTTAGCTCAGGAAGGCGAGCAGTACTTC. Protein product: CASSLAQEGEQYF.

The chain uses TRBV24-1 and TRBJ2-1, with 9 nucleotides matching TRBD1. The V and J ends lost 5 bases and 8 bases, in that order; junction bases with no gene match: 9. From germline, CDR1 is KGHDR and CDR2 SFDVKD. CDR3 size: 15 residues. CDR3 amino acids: CATSGSGTGKDEQFF. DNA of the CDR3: TGTGCCACCAGTGGTTCCGGGACAGGGAAGGATGAGCAGTTCTTC.

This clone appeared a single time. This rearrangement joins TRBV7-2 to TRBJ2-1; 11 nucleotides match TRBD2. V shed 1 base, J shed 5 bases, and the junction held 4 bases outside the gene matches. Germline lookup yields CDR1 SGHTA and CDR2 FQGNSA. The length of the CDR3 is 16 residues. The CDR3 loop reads CASSLGGTSGNNEQFF. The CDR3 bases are TGTGCCAGCAGCTTAGGAGGGACTAGCGGAAACAATGAGCAGTTCTTC.

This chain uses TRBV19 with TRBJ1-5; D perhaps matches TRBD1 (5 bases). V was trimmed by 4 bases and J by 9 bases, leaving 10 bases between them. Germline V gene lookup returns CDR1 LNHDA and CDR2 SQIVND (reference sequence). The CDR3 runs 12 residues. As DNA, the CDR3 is TGTGCCAGTAGTACCCCCGGGGGGCCCCAGCATTTT. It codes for CASSTPGGPQHF.

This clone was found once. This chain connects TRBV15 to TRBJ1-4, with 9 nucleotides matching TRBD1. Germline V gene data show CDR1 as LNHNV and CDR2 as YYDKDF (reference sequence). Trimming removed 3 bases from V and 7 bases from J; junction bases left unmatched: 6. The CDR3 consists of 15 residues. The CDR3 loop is CATSRVPGQGEKLFF. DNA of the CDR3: TGTGCCACCAGCAGGGTCCCGGGACAGGGTGAAAAACTGTTTTTT.

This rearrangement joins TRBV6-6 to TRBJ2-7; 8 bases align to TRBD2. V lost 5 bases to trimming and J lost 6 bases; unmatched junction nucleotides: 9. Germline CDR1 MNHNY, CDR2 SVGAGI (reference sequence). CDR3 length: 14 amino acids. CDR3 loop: CASSAGTRGFEQYF. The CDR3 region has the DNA TGTGCCAGCAGTGCCGGGACTAGGGGGTTCGAGCAGTACTTC.

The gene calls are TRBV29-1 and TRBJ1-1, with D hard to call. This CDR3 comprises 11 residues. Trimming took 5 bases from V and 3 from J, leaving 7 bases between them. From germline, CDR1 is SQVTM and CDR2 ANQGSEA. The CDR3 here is CSVQSYTEAFF. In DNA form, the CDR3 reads TGCAGCGTTCAGTCCTACACTGAAGCTTTCTTT.